The 2 T cell receptor beta chains below come from one sample, sequenced in a study of cytomegalovirus exposure and HLA in healthy donors. Some clones are missing from TCRdb's copy, which holds only in-frame ones; the method was immunoSEQ multiplex PCR. The sample holds 200,000 to 250,000 clones, around four fifths seen once. The sample comprised PBMCs. These receptors all come from a woman younger than 35 in good health and CMV-seronegative.

The genes are TRBV5-1 and TRBJ2-1; D perhaps matches TRBD2 (5 bases). This CDR3 has 14 amino acids. The germline V and J ends were trimmed by 2 bases and 9 bases, with 15 bases remaining between them. Germline values: CDR1 SGHRS, CDR2 YFSETQ. CDR3 loop: CASSLGLMKGEQFF. Written as DNA, the CDR3 is TGCGCCAGCAGCTTAGGACTGATGAAAGGTGAGCAGTTCTTC. Looking up the rest from reference TRBV5-1 and TRBJ2-1 gives the full variable domain: KAGVTQTPRYLIKTRGQQVTLSCSPISGHRSVSWYQQTPGQGLQFLFEYFSETQRNKGNFPGRFSGRQFSNSRSEMNVSTLELGDSALYLCASSLGLMKGEQFFGPGTRLTVL.

CDR3 residues: CASSLRPRGGELFF. CDR3 coding DNA: TGTGCCAGCAGTTTACGACCGAGAGGAGGGGAGCTGTTTTTT. V and J are TRBV28 and TRBJ2-2; D ambiguous. CDR3 length: 14 amino acids. V lost 2 bases and J 8 bases, leaving 12 bases between the germline ends. Germline CDR1 MDHEN, CDR2 SYDVKM.